Sequencing of this T cell receptor beta chain was carried out in a study of identical twins. Study-level results: Insertion counts were lower in abundant cord blood beta clonotypes, a trend that memory repertoires did not show. Invariant MAIT and iNKT cells could partly confound zero-insertion analyses.

Per germline, CDR1 DFQATT and CDR2 SNEGSKA (reference sequence). The CDR3 length is 15 residues. The V and J ends lost 5 bases and 8 bases, in that order; junction bases with no gene match: 18. In this sample, this clonotype turned up a few times. What it recognizes is unknown. Everyone who gave samples was a healthy Caucasian. TCRdb passed the 5' RACE reads through MiXCR, listing each CDR3 protein once. In the table there are 200,000 or so distinct CDR3 sequences, around 6.8% of which are singletons. Another study also made use of these data, one on yellow fever vaccine responses in identical twins.

The material sequenced was memory (CD45RO+) T cells sorted from blood. The sequence came from a woman younger than 30 in good health. This sequence joins TRBV20-1 and TRBJ2-7; 7 nucleotides line up with TRBD2. The chain's CDR3 is CSAGTTLPTQAQQYF. Written as DNA, the CDR3 is TGCAGTGCTGGGACTACTTTACCCACCCAGGCCCAGCAGTACTTC.